This T cell receptor (beta chain) emerged from a study of cytomegalovirus exposure and HLA in healthy donors. Notes on the study in general: Reports credit the classifier with highly specific, highly sensitive diagnosis of cytomegalovirus status.

Using immunoSEQ multiplex PCR, the repertoire was profiled, and TCRdb retains in-frame clones only, with some absent. The table lists approximately 140,000 clones, approximately 87% of them singletons. With respect to this clone: Its antigen is not identified.

The sequencing sample was made of PBMCs. The origin of this receptor is a man between 18 and 35 years old in good health and CMV-seronegative.

CDR3 sequence: CASSGGTNYEQYF. The DNA of the CDR3 is TGTGCCAGCAGCGGAGGGACGAACTACGAGCAGTACTTC. The V and J genes are TRBV5-6 and TRBJ2-5, with D possibly matching TRBD2 (6 bases). The J call is doubtful: the DNA matches TRBJ2-7 better. This CDR3 region has 13 residues. Germline CDR1 and CDR2: SGHDT and YYEEEE.